This T cell receptor beta chain was captured in a study of OX40 agonist ivuxolimab in advanced cancers. For context, the study as a whole: Ivuxolimab was an agonistic, fully human IgG2 monoclonal antibody directed against OX40 (CD134), a costimulatory receptor. Intravenous ivuxolimab was administered to patients every 2 weeks at six dose levels: 0.01, 0.1, 0.3, 1.5, 3 and 10 mg/kg. Of the roughly 54 dose-escalation patients, hepatocellular carcinoma was present in approximately 20, melanoma in approximately 15, renal cell carcinoma in 9 and head and neck cancer in 9. A male proportion of nearly 85% and a mean age of approximately 62 years, ranging from about 20 to 79, were recorded for the dose-escalation cohort. Patients were allowed to have had prior anti-PD-1, anti-PD-L1 or anti-CTLA-4 therapy, and around 40% of the dose-escalation patients had previously received checkpoint inhibitors. Partial responses were achieved by three dose-escalation patients, of whom one had hepatocellular carcinoma and two had cutaneous melanoma. Peripheral TCRbeta sequencing aimed to test whether ivuxolimab altered TCR sequence diversity and caused clonal T-cell expansion. The paper covers the monotherapy dose-escalation part of the phase I ivuxolimab trial, which included N of about 50 patients.

A word on this clone: Its antigen is currently not known. No base quality values were provided; no much bigger clone lies one nucleotide off.

To sequence the TCRbeta CDR3 region, genomic DNA was isolated from the sorted cells. The immunoSEQ Assay was used for sequencing of TCRbeta CDR3 regions. TCRdb stores this immuneACCESS table with in-frame sequences only. Part of the clones is absent; in the studies checked, under half of the shortfall reflects unresolved V genes, and no reason is known for the rest. In this sample the table shows just under 65,000 clones, roughly four fifths of which occur a single time. Together, the top ten hold 9.8% of the sample. Patients with a history of autoimmune disease or receiving systemic immunosuppression were excluded from the trial. Peripheral blood for TCR sequencing was collected from all dose cohorts at baseline, on cycle 4 day 1, and on cycle 7 day 1. The samples were drawn from a first-in-human, open-label, multicenter phase I dose-escalation trial of ivuxolimab. Adults with locally advanced or metastatic head and neck squamous cell, hepatocellular, melanoma or renal cell carcinoma were enrolled in the trial. Before TCR sequencing, CD4+ and CD8+ T cells were separately sorted from peripheral blood.

What the research found in general, with its limitations: In the 0.1-3.0 mg/kg groups, partial responders had among the lowest normalized peripheral clonal expansion, particularly in CD8+ T cells. At doses from 0.1 to 3.0 mg/kg, clonal expansion was seen in both CD4+ and CD8+ blood T cells between baseline and week 6. After ivuxolimab, expanded clones were on average more numerous among CD8+ T cells than among CD4+ T cells. Antigen specificity was not determined for the clonally expanded peripheral T cells. Low levels of normalized T-cell clonal expansion were also seen in some patients who did not respond.

V was cut back by 0 bases and J by 1 base, leaving a gap of 19 bases between them. The CDR3 has 18 amino acids, counting the end cysteine and phenylalanine. The read is trimmed to its CDR3 DNA, 54 bases read in frame from base 1. The rearrangement joined TRBV5-3 to TRBJ1-1; TRBD1 is a weak D gene call, 6 bases matching. TRBV5-3 is noted as an ORF with a role that remains uncertain. Sample: CD4+ or CD8+ T cells sorted from blood, taken in a trial of the OX40 agonist ivuxolimab. The source is an adult with an advanced solid tumor such as melanoma, head and neck, liver or kidney cancer. The CDR3 loop reads CARSLVFGGPHRNTEAFF. The nucleotide sequence reads as follows: TGTGCCAGAAGCTTGGTGTTTGGGGGGCCCCACCGGAACACTGAAGCTTTCTTT.